Presented here are 16 T cell receptor beta chains from one specimen sequenced in a study of blood T cell repertoires in COVID-19. TCRdb's copy holds only in-frame clones and misses some; the assay was immunoSEQ multiplex PCR. The top ten clones hold more than 2% of a sample with 80,000 or so clones, over 85% of them seen once. The specimen sequenced was peripheral blood. The receptors were sampled from a man aged 45-60 years with acute or convalescent COVID-19.

This clone was observed a few times. The chain carries TRBV5-1 and TRBJ2-7; tentatively, D is TRBD2 (5 bases). The CDR3 runs to 14 residues. CDR1 is SGHRS, CDR2 YFSETQ, per germline. The V gene lost 3 bases and the J gene lost 0 bases, with 10 bases spanning the gap. The CDR3 region has the DNA TGCGCCAGCAGCTCTGGACTGATCTCCTACGAGCAGTACTTC. It specifies CASSSGLISYEQYF.

V gene TRBV4-3 combines with J gene TRBJ1-2; 7 bases agree with TRBD1. The CDR3 has 16 amino acids. The germline gives CDR1 LGHNA, CDR2 YSLEER. With V trimmed by 0 bases and J by 6 bases, 10 bases remained unmatched. The CDR3 coding sequence is TGCGCCAGCAGCCAAGAATTAGGACAGGACGCAAATGGCTACACCTTC. As protein: CASSQELGQDANGYTF.

The V call is TRBV18, the J call TRBJ2-2, with D perhaps TRBD2 (6 bases). V gave up 1 base and J gave up 6 bases, with 18 bases separating them. Germline assignment: CDR1 KGHSH and CDR2 LQKENI. The CDR3 extends over 17 amino acids. The DNA for the CDR3 is TGTGCCAGCTCACCACGTATCGGGACTGAGGAGTCCGGGGAGCTGTTTTTT. Its protein is CASSPRIGTEESGELFF.

The chain carries TRBV6-6 and TRBJ2-7, with 7 bases that match TRBD1. The CDR3 is 14 amino acids. V was pared by 5 bases and J by 5 bases, with 9 bases of the junction left unmatched. Per the germline V gene, CDR1 is MNHNY and CDR2 is SVGAGI (reference sequence). The CDR3 reads CASSAARGLDEQYF. CDR3 in DNA: TGTGCCAGCAGTGCTGCGAGGGGGCTCGACGAGCAGTACTTC.

The gene calls are TRBV7-2 and TRBJ2-2; D ambiguous. The germline V gene encodes CDR1 SGHTA and CDR2 FQGNSA. The CDR3 length is 11 residues. V was clipped by 3 bases and J by 13 bases, with 9 bases between them. DNA for the CDR3: TGTGCCAGCAGCTTTTCCTCTTGGCTGTTTTTT. As protein: CASSFSSWLFF.

The chain uses TRBV6-5 and TRBJ1-4, with 10 bases that match TRBD1. Losses at the gene ends were 5 bases for V and 6 bases for J; bases not matched to a gene: 6. CDR1 MNHEY and CDR2 SVGAGI come from the germline V gene. The CDR3 totals 15 residues. The CDR3 region is CASSLAGTGDEKLFF. CDR3 DNA: TGTGCCAGCAGTCTTGCCGGGACAGGGGATGAAAAACTGTTTTTT.

The J gene is TRBJ2-7, the V gene TRBV29-1; 8 bases fit TRBD1. J was trimmed by 0 bases and V by 6 bases; bases with no gene match: 4. Germline-derived CDR1 and CDR2 are SQVTM and ANQGSEA. This CDR3 has 13 residues. The CDR3 DNA reads TGCAGCGTGGTAGACAGGGGCTCCTACGAGCAGTACTTC. Protein sequence: CSVVDRGSYEQYF.

The chain employs TRBV25-1 and TRBJ1-1; D remains unclear. CDR3 length: 12 amino acids. The V end was cut by 2 bases, the J end by 10 bases, with 11 bases between. The V gene's germline CDR1 is MGHDK and CDR2 SYGVNS. The CDR3 sequence: CASSEPGDGAFF. CDR3 DNA: TGTGCCAGCAGTGAACCGGGAGATGGAGCTTTCTTT.

V usage is TRBV19 and J usage is TRBJ1-2; D call uncertain. Germline values: CDR1 LNHDA, CDR2 SQIVND (reference sequence). This CDR3 is 18 amino acids long. V was trimmed by 4 bases and J by 1 base, leaving 22 bases between them. Written as DNA, the CDR3 is TGTGCCAGTAGTACCGCACTTCGGGTTGGACTACTTAACTATGGCTACACCTTC. Translation gives CASSTALRVGLLNYGYTF. Combining the CDR3 with reference TRBV19 and TRBJ1-2 gives the whole variable domain DGGITQSPKYLFRKEGQNVTLSCEQNLNHDAMYWYRQDPGQGLRLIYYSQIVNDFQKGDIAEGYSVSREKKESFPLTVTSAQKNPTAFYLCASSTALRVGLLNYGYTFGSGTRLTVV.

The chain employs TRBV2 and TRBJ2-5; weak D call: TRBD2 (5 bases). This CDR3 contains 14 residues. The germline gives CDR1 SNHLY, CDR2 FYNNEI. The V end was cut by 4 bases, the J end by 5 bases, with 14 bases between. CDR3: CASSAGNSPETQYF. DNA of the CDR3: TGTGCCAGCAGTGCGGGAAACAGTCCGGAGACCCAGTACTTC.

This chain uses TRBV18 with TRBJ1-4, with TRBD1 as a possible D gene (5 bases). V lost 4 bases, J lost 5 bases, and 14 bases lay in between. The V gene's germline CDR1 is KGHSH and CDR2 LQKENI. This CDR3 spans 15 amino acids. This CDR3 is CASSLGTGGNEKLFF. Written as DNA, the CDR3 is TGTGCCAGCTCACTTGGTACGGGGGGGAATGAAAAACTGTTTTTT.

This chain uses TRBV6-7 with TRBJ2-1; TRBD1 matches at 10 bases. TRBV6-7 is an ORF for which the function is uncertain. V trimming: 5 bases; J trimming: 14 bases; junction bases outside the gene matches: 12. This CDR3 has 14 residues. For the CDR3, the DNA is TGTGCCAGCAGTGACCGGACAGGGGGAAAGGCAGAGTTCTTC. This sequence encodes CASSDRTGGKAEFF.

The V gene is TRBV2, the J gene TRBJ1-5; 8 bases map to TRBD1. The ends lost 1 base at V and 6 bases at J; junction bases unmatched: 8. From germline, CDR1 is SNHLY and CDR2 FYNNEI. The CDR3 covers 16 residues. This chain's CDR3 is CASSEGRQGASQPQHF. The CDR3 DNA reads TGTGCCAGCAGTGAAGGAAGGCAGGGGGCGAGTCAGCCCCAGCATTTT.

J is TRBJ2-2 and V is TRBV11-3, with D maybe TRBD2 (6 bases). The CDR3 has 22 residues. The V gene lost 0 bases and the J gene lost 1 base, with 27 bases spanning the gap. From germline, CDR1 is SGHNT and CDR2 YENEEA. CDR3 in amino acids: CASSLERFGGSLLRENTGELFF. DNA for the CDR3: TGTGCCAGCAGCTTAGAGCGGTTTGGGGGGTCCCTCTTACGCGAGAACACCGGGGAGCTGTTTTTT.

The V gene is TRBV2, the J gene TRBJ1-2, with D perhaps TRBD1 (6 bases). Germline CDR1 reads SNHLY; CDR2 reads FYNNEI. The germline V and J ends were trimmed by 6 bases and 3 bases, with 14 bases remaining between them. This CDR3 is 14 amino acids long. The CDR3 protein is CASRVTQGYYGYTF. CDR3 bases: TGTGCCAGCAGGGTAACACAGGGATACTATGGCTACACCTTC. Variable domain in full (rest from reference TRBV2 and TRBJ1-2): EPEVTQTPSHQVTQMGQEVILRCVPISNHLYFYWYRQILGQKVEFLVSFYNNEISEKSEIFDDQFSVERPDGSNFTLKIRSTKLEDSAMYFCASRVTQGYYGYTFGSGTRLTVV.

The CDR3 DNA sequence: TGTGCCAGCAGCCTCATGTGGCCTGGGCCGGGACTGAATCAGCCCCAGCATTTT. Translation: CASSLMWPGPGLNQPQHF. The V gene is TRBV7-2, the J gene TRBJ1-5; TRBD1 might be the D (5 bases). Trimming removed 5 bases from V and 4 bases from J, with 24 bases in between. This CDR3 region has 18 residues. Per the germline V gene, CDR1 is SGHTA and CDR2 is FQGNSA.